This is a list of T cell receptor beta chains from one sample in a study of metastatic and nonmetastatic thyroid tumors. With MiXCR, TCRdb reprocessed the PCR reads. The sample has about 27,000 clones, approximately 12% seen once. The sample consisted of blood. Every receptor here comes from a female donor with papillary thyroid cancer or a benign thyroid nodule (not recorded which). Some clones in this sample may be carry-over from other donors' samples. Each CDR3 is given without its conserved first and last residue.

TRBJ2-3	TRBV7-9	ASSLLTSGSGPDTQY
TRBJ2-2	TRBV6-1	ASSEIPGGRTGELF
TRBJ2-7	TRBV20-1	SARDGLNEQY
TRBJ2-2	TRBV4-2	VSSQDTQRGATGELF
TRBJ1-1	TRBV20-1	SAITILNTEAF
TRBJ2-6	TRBV6-1	ASIPGQGTSGANVLT
TRBJ2-3	TRBV28	ASSLAGRAEDTQY
TRBJ2-7	TRBV3-1	ASRRTSGRAYEQY
TRBJ2-2	TRBV18	ASSRVNTGELF
.	TRBV5-1	ASSPNPGLAGGRNEQF
TRBJ2-1	TRBV9	ASNRGTSGSEQF
TRBJ2-2	TRBV6-4	ASSTQGLHDDTGELF
TRBJ1-5	TRBV28	ASSLWSGANQPQH
TRBJ1-6	TRBV10-3	AISESVGIRSPLH
TRBJ2-1	TRBV28	ASKIGGSYNEQF
TRBJ2-7	TRBV11-2	ASSFPLRLAGGEQY
TRBJ2-7	TRBV9	ASSVGGLGIYEQY
TRBJ2-1	TRBV5-1	ASSGGKADNEQF
TRBJ2-1	TRBV11-3	ASSLELAGGRSNEQF
TRBJ1-4	TRBV28	ASSLGKANEKLF
TRBJ1-1	TRBV4-1	ASSPREPESIEAF
TRBJ1-5	TRBV11-1	ASSLKPRGGAGNQPQH
TRBJ2-3	TRBV20-1	SLVTGKTDTQY
TRBJ1-3	TRBV7-2	AISRDGSSGNTIY
TRBJ1-5	TRBV6-1	ASGGRTGRLQPQH
TRBJ2-7	TRBV19	ASSARTGNSYEQY
TRBJ2-7	TRBV2	ASSATGVYEQY
TRBJ2-7	TRBV27	ASSLLGGKIYEQY
TRBJ2-2	TRBV12-3/TRBV12-4	ASSRPGTSGGFAGELF
TRBJ2-3	TRBV6-2/TRBV6-3	ASRTSVGGTQY
TRBJ2-7	TRBV4-3	ASSQTWGGGPYEQY
TRBJ1-5	TRBV19	ASKVWGSNQPRH
TRBJ2-1	TRBV7-9	ASSFAGSYNEQF
TRBJ2-2	TRBV13	ASSQGLGLGSGELF